These 21 T cell receptor beta chains share one sample of origin, sequenced in a study of regulatory T cells in long-lasting Graves disease. Regarding time point: newly diagnosed GD, antithyroid drugs for less than 3 months. Making the TCR library involved RNA that had been extracted from PBMCs. CDR3 regions were amplified by Arm-PCR using iRepertoire HTBI primers to build TCR beta libraries. TCRdb fed the multiplex PCR reads into MiXCR, producing one record per CDR3 protein. This sample has 300,000 to 450,000 distinct CDR3 sequences, with roughly a sixth found just once. The sample here was peripheral blood mononuclear cells (PBMCs), taken at new diagnosis, from a patient treated with antithyroid drugs. All receptors come from a female donor with Graves disease.

At least ten counts were recorded for this clonotype. V gene TRBV4-1 combines with J gene TRBJ1-1; TRBD1 is a possible D gene (5 bases). The CDR3 is 15 residues long. The V end lost 0 bases, the J end lost 1 base, and 9 bases lay between the germline ends. Germline-derived CDR1 and CDR2 are MGHRA and YSYEKL. CDR3 in amino acids: CASSQDRVGNTEAFF. In DNA, the CDR3 is TGCGCCAGCAGCCAAGACAGGGTCGGGAACACTGAAGCTTTCTTT.

This clonotype occurred many times. This chain links TRBV6-1 with TRBJ1-2; possibly TRBD1 for D (5 bases). The CDR3 consists of 15 residues. Trimming stripped 2 bases from V and 0 bases from J, with 10 bases between. CDR1 is MNHNS, CDR2 SASEGT, per germline. This chain's CDR3 is CASSELQAANYGYTF. The CDR3 DNA sequence: TGTGCCAGCAGTGAATTACAGGCTGCTAACTATGGCTACACCTTC.

V gene TRBV2 combines with J gene TRBJ2-3; TRBD2 agrees at 7 bases. The ends lost 7 bases at V and 2 bases at J; junction bases unmatched: 3. This CDR3 comprises 13 residues. CDR1 is SNHLY, CDR2 FYNNEI, per germline. The CDR3 spells CASKAGHTDTQYF. CDR3 coding DNA: TGTGCCAGCAAAGCGGGGCACACAGATACGCAGTATTTT.

This clonotype was seen at least ten times. Here the CDR3 reads CASSERFRGGGGGYTF. In DNA, the CDR3 is TGTGCCAGCAGTGAAAGGTTCAGGGGTGGGGGTGGCGGCTACACCTTC. The chain links TRBV2 to TRBJ1-2; D possibly corresponds to TRBD1 (6 bases). The CDR3 spans 16 residues. The ends were cut back, 2 bases at V and 8 bases at J, with 21 bases in the middle. CDR1 is SNHLY, CDR2 FYNNEI, per germline.

The chain is built from TRBV20-1 and TRBJ1-5; 9 bases are shared with TRBD1. The CDR3 is 17 residues long. The V gene's germline CDR1 is DFQATT and CDR2 SNEGSKA (reference sequence). With V trimmed by 6 bases and J by 2 bases, 14 bases remained unmatched. The CDR3 DNA follows: TGCAGTGCGACCGGACAGGGGAGAGGATATGGCAATCAGCCCCAGCATTTT. Its translation: CSATGQGRGYGNQPQHF.

The chain uses TRBV9 and TRBJ1-5; maybe TRBD1 (5 bases). The CDR3 length is 15 residues. The germline gives CDR1 SGDLS, CDR2 YYNGEE. V lost 4 bases and J 6 bases, leaving 17 bases between the germline ends. The DNA for the CDR3 is TGTGCCAGCAGCCCCAGCTGGGGGACGAGTCAGCCCCAGCATTTT. Its protein is CASSPSWGTSQPQHF.

There are many counts of this clonotype. This chain joins TRBV2 and TRBJ2-5; either TRBD1 or TRBD2 may supply D (5 bases each). CDR1 and CDR2 from the germline V gene are SNHLY and FYNNEI. This CDR3 is built from 14 residues. V gave up 2 bases and J gave up 1 base, with 8 bases separating them. The CDR3 is CASSERGVQETQYF. As DNA, the CDR3 is TGTGCCAGCAGTGAACGGGGCGTCCAAGAGACCCAGTACTTC.

V usage is TRBV10-1 and J usage is TRBJ1-1; D remains ambiguous. Germline lookup yields CDR1 WNHNN and CDR2 SYGVQD (reference sequence). Trimming cost V 5 bases and J 3 bases, with 7 bases left between them. The CDR3 covers 12 residues. As DNA, the CDR3 is TGCGCCAGCAGTAACAGTTACACTGAAGCTTTCTTT. It encodes CASSNSYTEAFF.

This clonotype occurred many times. This chain uses TRBV20-1 with TRBJ1-1; no firm D call. The germline V gene encodes CDR1 DFQATT and CDR2 SNEGSKA (reference sequence). CDR3 length: 13 residues. V gave up 3 bases and J gave up 1 base, with 9 bases separating them. Here the CDR3 reads CSASSRQNTEAFF. The CDR3 nucleotides read TGCAGTGCTAGTAGCAGGCAGAACACTGAAGCTTTCTTT.

This clonotype was detected many times. The V gene is TRBV6-5, the J gene TRBJ2-3; D is ambiguous. The CDR3 spans 17 residues. Trimming cost V 0 bases and J 0 bases, with 13 bases left between them. Germline CDR1 reads MNHEY; CDR2 reads SVGAGI. CDR3: CASSYSPESLSTDTQYF. CDR3 DNA: TGTGCCAGCAGTTACTCTCCGGAATCGCTTAGCACAGATACGCAGTATTTT.

This clonotype was counted ten times or more. This chain links TRBV12-3 or TRBV12-4 with TRBJ1-1; D might be TRBD1 (5 bases). V shed 6 bases and J shed 6 bases, with 14 bases lying between them. The length of the CDR3 is 13 residues. The CDR3 is CASSRGLSSEAFF. CDR3 DNA: TGTGCCAGCAGCCGGGGCCTTTCCTCTGAAGCTTTCTTT.

V usage is TRBV20-1 and J usage is TRBJ1-2, with D unclear. Germline V gives CDR1 DFQATT, CDR2 SNEGSKA (reference sequence). Deletions cut 7 bases from V and 4 bases from J, with 16 bases between. CDR3 length: 13 residues. This CDR3 is CSGTSKTTYGYTF. The CDR3 DNA is TGCAGTGGCACCAGCAAAACGACCTATGGCTACACCTTC.

This clonotype occurred once. This may be a read error: a much more frequent sequence differs by one nucleotide. The chain joins TRBV6-5 to TRBJ1-6; 12 positions match TRBD1. CDR3 length equals 17 residues. Germline V gene sequence: CDR1 MNHEY, CDR2 SVGAGI. The CDR3 DNA sequence: TGTGCCGGCAGTTACTACCCGGGACAGGGGGCGCATTCACCCCTCCACTTT. Residues: CAGSYYPGQGAHSPLHF.

The chain combines TRBV14 with TRBJ1-2; D might be TRBD1 (6 bases). CDR3 length: 14 amino acids. CDR1 and CDR2 (germline): SGHDN, FVKESK. The V and J ends lost 3 bases and 10 bases respectively, with 18 bases between them. The CDR3 region is CASSQLYWDNLYTF. As DNA, the CDR3 is TGTGCCAGCAGCCAGCTATATTGGGACAACCTCTACACCTTC.

In this sample, this clonotype turned up many times. The chain couples TRBV11-2 to TRBJ2-3, with 9 bases lining up with TRBD2. This CDR3 comprises 19 residues. Trimming cost V 0 bases and J 5 bases; bases outside gene matches: 15. The germline CDR1 and CDR2 sequences are SGHAT and FQNNGV. CDR3 DNA: TGTGCCAGCAGCTTAGAGGGGGGCGGTCTAGCGGGATTCGTAGATACGCAGTATTTT. Translation gives CASSLEGGGLAGFVDTQYF.

This clonotype turned up a few times. V is TRBV5-1 and J is TRBJ2-1; 8 bases agree with TRBD2. The CDR3 is 13 residues long. Losses at the gene ends were 4 bases for V and 9 bases for J; bases not matched to a gene: 6. Germline CDR1 is SGHRS and CDR2 is YFSETQ. This CDR3 reads CASSQTSVAEQFF. In DNA, the CDR3 is TGCGCCAGCAGCCAGACTAGCGTGGCTGAGCAGTTCTTC.

The CDR3, as DNA: TGTGCCAGCAGCCCAACCCATACTTCCACTGAAGCTTTCTTT. This sequence encodes CASSPTHTSTEAFF. The chain uses TRBV7-2 and TRBJ1-1; D is ambiguous. The V end lost 5 bases, the J end lost 4 bases, and 14 bases lay between the germline ends. Looked up from germline, CDR1 is SGHTA and CDR2 is FQGNSA. The CDR3 loop spans 14 amino acids.

The chain employs TRBV2 and TRBJ1-5; TRBD1 agrees at 10 bases. Per germline, CDR1 SNHLY and CDR2 FYNNEI. The CDR3 extends over 15 amino acids. J lost 2 bases, V lost 3 bases, and 1 base had no gene match. The CDR3 loop is CASSETGGGNQPQHF. CDR3 DNA: TGTGCCAGCAGTGAGACAGGGGGCGGCAATCAGCCCCAGCATTTT.

This clonotype was detected ten times or more. V usage is TRBV3-1 and J usage is TRBJ2-3; TRBD2 aligns across 14 bases. V lost 3 bases to trimming and J lost 6 bases; unmatched junction nucleotides: 5. The CDR3 covers 16 residues. Germline assignment: CDR1 LGHDT and CDR2 YNNKEL (reference sequence). CDR3 DNA sequence: TGTGCCAGCAGCCACGGGACTAGCGGGAGAGGTGATACGCAGTATTTT. It translates to CASSHGTSGRGDTQYF.

This clonotype has more than one count but fewer than ten. CDR3 coding DNA: TGTGCCAGCTCACCCGACAGGGTACCTTCACCCCTCCACTTT. This sequence encodes CASSPDRVPSPLHF. The V gene is TRBV18, the J gene TRBJ1-6; 7 bases match TRBD1. V dropped 3 bases and J dropped 9; count of bases not matched to a gene: 5. Germline V gene lookup returns CDR1 KGHSH and CDR2 LQKENI. The CDR3 is 14 amino acids. The variable domain in full, with the rest retrieved from reference TRBV18 and TRBJ1-6, is NAGVMQNPRHLVRRRGQEARLRCSPMKGHSHVYWYRQLPEEGLKFMVYLQKENIIDESGMPKERFSAEFPKEGPSILRIQQVVRGDSAAYFCASSPDRVPSPLHFGNGTRLTVT.

This clonotype was seen ten or more times. The rearrangement uses TRBV2 and TRBJ1-2; D remains ambiguous. The CDR3 spans 13 residues. The V and J ends lost 4 bases and 6 bases respectively, with 12 bases between them. CDR1 and CDR2 (germline): SNHLY, FYNNEI. The CDR3 nucleotides are TGTGCCAGCAGTGCTAGGGCAGGCGATGGCTACACCTTC. Its protein is CASSARAGDGYTF.